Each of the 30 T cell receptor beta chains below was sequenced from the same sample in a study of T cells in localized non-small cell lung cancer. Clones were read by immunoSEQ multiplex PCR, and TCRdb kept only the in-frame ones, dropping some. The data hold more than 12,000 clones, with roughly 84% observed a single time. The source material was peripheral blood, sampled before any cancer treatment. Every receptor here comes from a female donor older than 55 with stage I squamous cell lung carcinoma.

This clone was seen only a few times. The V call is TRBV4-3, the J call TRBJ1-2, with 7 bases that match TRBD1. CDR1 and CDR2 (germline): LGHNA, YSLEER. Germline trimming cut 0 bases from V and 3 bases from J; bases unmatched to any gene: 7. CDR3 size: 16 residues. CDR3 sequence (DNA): TGCGCCAGCAGCCAAGATCAGAACAGGGGAGACTATGGCTACACCTTC. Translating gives CASSQDQNRGDYGYTF.

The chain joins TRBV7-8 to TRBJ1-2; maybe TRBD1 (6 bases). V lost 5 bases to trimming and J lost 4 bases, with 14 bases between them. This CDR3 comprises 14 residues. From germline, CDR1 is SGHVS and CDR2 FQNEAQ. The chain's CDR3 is CASSAQQGAYGYTF. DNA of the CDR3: TGTGCCAGCAGCGCCCAACAGGGTGCCTATGGCTACACCTTC.

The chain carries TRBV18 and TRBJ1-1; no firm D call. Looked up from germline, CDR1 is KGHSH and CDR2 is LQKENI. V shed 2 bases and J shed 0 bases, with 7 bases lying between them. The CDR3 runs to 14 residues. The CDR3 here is CASSPARMNTEAFF. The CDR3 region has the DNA TGTGCCAGCTCACCAGCACGGATGAACACTGAAGCTTTCTTT.

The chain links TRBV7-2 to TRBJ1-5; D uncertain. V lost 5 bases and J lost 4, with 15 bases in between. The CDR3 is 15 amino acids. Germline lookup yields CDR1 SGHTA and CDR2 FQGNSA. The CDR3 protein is CASSPNGATNQPQHF. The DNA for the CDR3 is TGTGCCAGCAGCCCCAATGGCGCGACTAATCAGCCCCAGCATTTT.

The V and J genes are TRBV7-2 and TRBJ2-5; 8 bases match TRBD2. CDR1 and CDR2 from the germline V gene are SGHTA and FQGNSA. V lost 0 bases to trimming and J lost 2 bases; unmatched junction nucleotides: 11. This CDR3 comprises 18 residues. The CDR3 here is CASSLAPQRGRGQETQYF. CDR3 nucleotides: TGTGCCAGCAGCTTAGCCCCGCAGCGGGGGAGGGGGCAAGAGACCCAGTACTTC. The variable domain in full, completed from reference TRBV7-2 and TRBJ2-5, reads GAGVSQSPSNKVTEKGKDVELRCDPISGHTALYWYRQSLGQGLEFLIYFQGNSAPDKSGLPSDRFSAERTGGSVSTLTIQRTQQEDSAVYLCASSLAPQRGRGQETQYFGPGTRLLVL.

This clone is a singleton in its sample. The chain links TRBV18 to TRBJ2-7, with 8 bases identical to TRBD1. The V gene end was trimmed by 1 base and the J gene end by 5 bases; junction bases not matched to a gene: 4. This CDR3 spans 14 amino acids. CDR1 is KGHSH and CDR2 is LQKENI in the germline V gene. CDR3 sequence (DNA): TGTGCCAGCTCACCACTGGCAGGGGGCCACGAGCAGTACTTC. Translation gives CASSPLAGGHEQYF. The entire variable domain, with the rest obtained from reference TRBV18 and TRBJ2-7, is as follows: NAGVMQNPRHLVRRRGQEARLRCSPMKGHSHVYWYRQLPEEGLKFMVYLQKENIIDESGMPKERFSAEFPKEGPSILRIQQVVRGDSAAYFCASSPLAGGHEQYFGPGTRLTVT.

The CDR3 DNA reads as TGTGCCAGCCCGCATATTACCTACAGGCATCTAGCCAAAAACATTCAGTACTTC. This gives the protein CASPHITYRHLAKNIQYF. The chain couples TRBV5-8 to TRBJ2-4, with D perhaps matching TRBD1 (5 bases). Germline V gives CDR1 SGHTS, CDR2 YDEGEE. The V end lost 7 bases, the J end lost 0 bases, and 23 bases lay between the germline ends. The CDR3 runs 18 residues.

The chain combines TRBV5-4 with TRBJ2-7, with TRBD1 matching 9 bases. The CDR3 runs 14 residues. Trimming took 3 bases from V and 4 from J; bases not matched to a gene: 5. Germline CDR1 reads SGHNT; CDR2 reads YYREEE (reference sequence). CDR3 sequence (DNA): TGTGCCAGCAGCTCGCCGGGACAGGGTTACGAGCAGTACTTC. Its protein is CASSSPGQGYEQYF.

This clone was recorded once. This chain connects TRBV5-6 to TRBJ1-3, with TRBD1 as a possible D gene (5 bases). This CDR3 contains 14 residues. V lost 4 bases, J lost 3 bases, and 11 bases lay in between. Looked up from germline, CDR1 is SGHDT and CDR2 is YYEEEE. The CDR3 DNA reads TGTGCCAGCAGCACCGGGACGTTTGGAAACACCATATATTTT. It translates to CASSTGTFGNTIYF.

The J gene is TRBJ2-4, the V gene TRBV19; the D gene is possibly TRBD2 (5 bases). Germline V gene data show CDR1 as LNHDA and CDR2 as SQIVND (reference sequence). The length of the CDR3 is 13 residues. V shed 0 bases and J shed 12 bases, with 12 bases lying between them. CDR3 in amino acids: CASSIDRLNAQYF. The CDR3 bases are TGTGCCAGTAGTATAGACCGACTAAACGCTCAGTACTTC.

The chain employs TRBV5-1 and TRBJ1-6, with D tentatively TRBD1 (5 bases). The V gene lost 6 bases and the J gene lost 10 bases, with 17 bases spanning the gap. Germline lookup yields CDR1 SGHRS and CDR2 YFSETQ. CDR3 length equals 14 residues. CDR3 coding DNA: TGCGCCAGCACCCCGCAGGGATTGGAGTCACCCCTCCACTTT. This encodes CASTPQGLESPLHF.

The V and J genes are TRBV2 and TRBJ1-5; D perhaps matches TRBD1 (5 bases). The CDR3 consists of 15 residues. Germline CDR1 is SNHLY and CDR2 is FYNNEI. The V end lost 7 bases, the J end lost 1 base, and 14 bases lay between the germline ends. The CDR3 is CASNQGQTSNQPQHF. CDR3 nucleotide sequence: TGTGCCAGCAACCAGGGTCAAACAAGCAATCAGCCCCAGCATTTT. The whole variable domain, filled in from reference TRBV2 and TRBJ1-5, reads EPEVTQTPSHQVTQMGQEVILRCVPISNHLYFYWYRQILGQKVEFLVSFYNNEISEKSEIFDDQFSVERPDGSNFTLKIRSTKLEDSAMYFCASNQGQTSNQPQHFGDGTRLSIL.

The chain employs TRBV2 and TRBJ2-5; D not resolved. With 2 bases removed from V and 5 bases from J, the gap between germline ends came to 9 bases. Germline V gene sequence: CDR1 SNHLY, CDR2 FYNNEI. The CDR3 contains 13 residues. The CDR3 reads CASSENGWETQYF. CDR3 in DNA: TGTGCCAGCAGTGAAAATGGGTGGGAGACCCAGTACTTC. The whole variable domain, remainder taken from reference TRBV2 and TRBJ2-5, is EPEVTQTPSHQVTQMGQEVILRCVPISNHLYFYWYRQILGQKVEFLVSFYNNEISEKSEIFDDQFSVERPDGSNFTLKIRSTKLEDSAMYFCASSENGWETQYFGPGTRLLVL.

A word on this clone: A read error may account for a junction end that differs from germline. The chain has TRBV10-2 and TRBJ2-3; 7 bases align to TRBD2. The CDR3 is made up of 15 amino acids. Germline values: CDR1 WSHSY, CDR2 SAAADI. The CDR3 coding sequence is TGCGCCAGCAGTGAAATTGAGACTAGCAGAGATACGCAGTATTTT. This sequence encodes CASSEIETSRDTQYF.

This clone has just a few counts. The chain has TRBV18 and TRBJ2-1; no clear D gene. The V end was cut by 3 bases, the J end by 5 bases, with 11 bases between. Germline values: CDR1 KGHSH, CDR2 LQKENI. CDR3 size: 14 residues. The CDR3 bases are TGTGCCAGCTCACCCGGTATGTCCGACAATGAGCAGTTCTTC. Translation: CASSPGMSDNEQFF.

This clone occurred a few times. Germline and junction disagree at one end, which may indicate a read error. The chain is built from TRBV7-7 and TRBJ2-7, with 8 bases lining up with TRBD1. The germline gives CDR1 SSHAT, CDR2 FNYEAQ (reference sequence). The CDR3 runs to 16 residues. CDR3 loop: CASSLGVQGAGYEQYF. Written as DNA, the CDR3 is TGTGCTAGCAGCTTAGGAGTCCAGGGGGCTGGGTACGAGCAGTACTTC.

The chain's CDR3 is CASSQDGVANTEAFF. The CDR3 DNA reads TGCGCCAGCAGCCAAGATGGGGTAGCGAACACTGAAGCTTTCTTT. The V gene is TRBV4-3, the J gene TRBJ1-1; D is undetermined. V lost 0 bases to trimming and J lost 1 base, with 9 bases between them. CDR1 is LGHNA, CDR2 YSLEER, per germline. This CDR3 spans 15 amino acids.

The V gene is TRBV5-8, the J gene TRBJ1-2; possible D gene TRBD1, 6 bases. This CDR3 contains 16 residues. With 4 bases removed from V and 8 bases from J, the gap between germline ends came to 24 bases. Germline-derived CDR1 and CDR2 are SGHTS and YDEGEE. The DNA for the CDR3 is TGTGCCAGCAGCCTGTTGGGGGGACACCAAAGCAGGGGCTACACCTTC. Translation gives CASSLLGGHQSRGYTF.

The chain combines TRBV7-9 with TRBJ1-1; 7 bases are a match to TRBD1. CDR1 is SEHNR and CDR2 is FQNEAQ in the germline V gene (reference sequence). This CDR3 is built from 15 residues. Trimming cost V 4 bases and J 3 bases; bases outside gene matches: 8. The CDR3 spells CASSSYRGKDTEAFF. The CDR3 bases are TGTGCCAGCAGCTCGTACAGGGGAAAGGACACTGAAGCTTTCTTT.

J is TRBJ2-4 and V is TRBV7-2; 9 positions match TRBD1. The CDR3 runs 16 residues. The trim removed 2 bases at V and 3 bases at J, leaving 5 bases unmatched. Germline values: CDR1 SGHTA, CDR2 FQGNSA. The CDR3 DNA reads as TGTGCCAGCAGCTTAAGTTCGGGACAGGGCAAAAACATTCAGTACTTC. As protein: CASSLSSGQGKNIQYF.

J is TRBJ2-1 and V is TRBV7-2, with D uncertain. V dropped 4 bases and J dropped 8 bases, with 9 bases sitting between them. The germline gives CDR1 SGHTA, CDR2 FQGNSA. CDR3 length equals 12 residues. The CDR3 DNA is TGTGCCAGCAGCTACCGGGCGTATGAGCAGTTCTTC. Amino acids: CASSYRAYEQFF.

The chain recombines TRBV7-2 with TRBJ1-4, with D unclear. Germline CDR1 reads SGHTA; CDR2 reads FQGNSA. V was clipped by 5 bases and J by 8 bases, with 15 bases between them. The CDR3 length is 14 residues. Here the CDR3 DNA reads TGTGCCAGCAGCCCGCCCGGGCGGGAGGAAAAACTGTTTTTT. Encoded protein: CASSPPGREEKLFF.

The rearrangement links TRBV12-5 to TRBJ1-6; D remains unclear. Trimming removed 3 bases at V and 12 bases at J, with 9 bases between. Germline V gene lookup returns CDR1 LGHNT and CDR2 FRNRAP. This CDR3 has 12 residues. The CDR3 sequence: CASGFNGRPLHF. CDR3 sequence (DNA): TGTGCTAGTGGTTTTAATGGAAGACCCCTCCACTTT.

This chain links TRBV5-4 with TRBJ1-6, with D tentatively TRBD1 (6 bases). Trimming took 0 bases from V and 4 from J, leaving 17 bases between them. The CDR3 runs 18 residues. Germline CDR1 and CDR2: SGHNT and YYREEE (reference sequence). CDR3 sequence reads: CASSLVLWGQFYNSPLHF. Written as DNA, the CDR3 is TGTGCCAGCAGCTTGGTACTTTGGGGACAATTTTATAATTCACCCCTCCACTTT.

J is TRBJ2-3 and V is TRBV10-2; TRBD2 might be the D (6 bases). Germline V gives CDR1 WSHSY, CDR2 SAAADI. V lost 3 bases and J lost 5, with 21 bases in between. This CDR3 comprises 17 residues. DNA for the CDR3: TGCGCCAGCAGTGATCCTCCTAAATCCGGGGGATTAGATACGCAGTATTTT. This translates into CASSDPPKSGGLDTQYF.

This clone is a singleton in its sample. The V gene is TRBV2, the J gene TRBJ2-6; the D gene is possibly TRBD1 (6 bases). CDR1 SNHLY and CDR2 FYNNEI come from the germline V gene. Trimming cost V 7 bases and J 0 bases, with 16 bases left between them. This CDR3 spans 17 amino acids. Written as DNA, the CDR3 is TGTGCCAGCACAGGGGTAGGACGGCACTCTGGGGCCAACGTCCTGACTTTC. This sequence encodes CASTGVGRHSGANVLTF.

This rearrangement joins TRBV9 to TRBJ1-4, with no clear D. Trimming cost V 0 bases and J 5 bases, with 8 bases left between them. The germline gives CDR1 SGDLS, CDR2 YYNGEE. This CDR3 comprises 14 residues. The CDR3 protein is CASSVGGGNEKLFF. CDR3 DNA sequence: TGTGCCAGCAGCGTAGGAGGAGGAAATGAAAAACTGTTTTTT.

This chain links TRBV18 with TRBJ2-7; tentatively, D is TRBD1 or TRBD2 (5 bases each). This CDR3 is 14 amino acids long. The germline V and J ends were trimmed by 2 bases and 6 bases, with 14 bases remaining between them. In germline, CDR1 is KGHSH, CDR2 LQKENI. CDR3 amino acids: CASSPYGTGTEQYF. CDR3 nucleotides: TGTGCCAGCTCACCATATGGGACCGGGACCGAGCAGTACTTC.

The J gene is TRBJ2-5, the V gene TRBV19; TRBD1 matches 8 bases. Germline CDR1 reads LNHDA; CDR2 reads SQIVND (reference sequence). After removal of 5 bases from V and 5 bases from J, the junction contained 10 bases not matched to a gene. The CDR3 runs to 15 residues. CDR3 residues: CASSWGQATKETQYF. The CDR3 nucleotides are TGTGCCAGTAGTTGGGGACAGGCTACCAAGGAGACCCAGTACTTC.

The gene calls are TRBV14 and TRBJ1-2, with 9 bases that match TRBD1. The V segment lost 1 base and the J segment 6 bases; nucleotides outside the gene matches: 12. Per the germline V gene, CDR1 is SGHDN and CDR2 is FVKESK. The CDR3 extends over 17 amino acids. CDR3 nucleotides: TGTGCCAGCAGCCAAGCATATCCGGGACAGGGTCTTAATGGCTACACCTTC. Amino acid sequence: CASSQAYPGQGLNGYTF. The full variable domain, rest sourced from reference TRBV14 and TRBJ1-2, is EAGVTQFPSHSVIEKGQTVTLRCDPISGHDNLYWYRRVMGKEIKFLLHFVKESKQDESGMPNNRFLAERTGGTYSTLKVQPAELEDSGVYFCASSQAYPGQGLNGYTFGSGTRLTVV.